This TCR beta chain was recorded in a study of blood T cell repertoires in COVID-19 (dated by TCRdb to 2018 to 2021). With respect to the entire study: Samples from collaborators originated in the United States, Italy and Spain and spanned both the acute and convalescent phases of COVID-19. The material from the prospective study consisted of cDNA or gDNA derived from T cells, B-cell-depleted T cells, or PBMCs. Subjects who had been exposed to COVID-19, were actively infected with it, or had recovered from it provided the deeply sampled blood TCRbeta repertoires that made up the dataset. The repertoires were released in a freely available public database meant as a resource for research on the immune response to SARS-CoV-2. Samples were obtained from the ongoing ImmuneRACE study (first 160 participants) and from 1,254 subjects provided by 6 global collaborators. Nearly every sample came with metadata listing a de-identified subject ID, COVID-19 status, age in years and sex. Where available, HLA class I and class II types were taken from metadata supplied by the sample provider and were not determined by assay-based typing.

The CDR3 numbers 14 residues from cysteine through phenylalanine. Just the 42-base CDR3 DNA is kept, in frame starting at base 1. V is clipped by 5 bases and J by 0 bases, and the sequence between their germline boundaries is 10 bases long. From a lookup of the germline V gene (reference sequence), CDR1 and CDR2 are PRHDT and FYEKMQ. This clone was picked up one time. Its recognized antigen is unknown. Base qualities are not at hand, and no much larger clone is one base apart. Paper-wide results and their limitations: The quantity of clinical and demographic metadata differed by source and by participant and was supplied without curation.

TCRbeta CDR3 regions were amplified from genomic DNA by means of the immunoSEQ Assay, a bias-controlled multiplex PCR. In the paper's pipeline: The number of nucleated cells in each sample was estimated from the amplification of reference gene primers within the assay. To quantify the absolute abundance of each unique TCRbeta CDR3 rearrangement, sequence reads were collapsed and filtered. For each sample, productive Simpson clonality was calculated as the square root of Simpson's diversity index across productive rearrangements. The clones in this table, taken by TCRdb from immuneACCESS, are in-frame only. Not every clone is retained; where verified, under half of the shortfall comes from an unresolved V gene, and the cause of the rest is unknown. V and J calls and clone size are those listed in that table; D and trimming were worked out from the DNA. The sample has 300,000 to 450,000 clones on record, roughly 85% of them singletons. The biggest ten clones account for about 3.6% of the sample.

Whole blood was collected in K2EDTA tubes by collaborating institutions according to the institutions' own protocols. For TCRbeta analysis, collaborator samples were shipped as frozen whole blood, as isolated PBMCs, or as DNA extracted from either sample type. The chain joins TRBV13 to TRBJ1-1; the D gene cannot be resolved reliably. The sequenced sample consisted of peripheral blood. The source is a woman aged 18-30 years with acute or convalescent COVID-19. The CDR3 protein is CASSPAAVNTEAFF. The nucleotide sequence is given as TGTGCCAGCAGCCCAGCGGCGGTGAACACTGAAGCTTTCTTT.